This entry features one T cell receptor beta chain sequence. The data are from a study of post-analysis software for immune sequencing data. Study-level background: Included among the disease courses, which were recorded for the cohort, were relapsing-remitting, secondary progressive and progressive-relapsing multiple sclerosis.

cDNA libraries for TCR beta contained unique molecular identifiers. TCRdb reprocessed the PCR reads via MiXCR and lists one record per CDR3 protein. The table includes 750,000 to 950,000 distinct CDR3 sequences, around 50% detected once. The material sequenced was blood. The receptor comes from a girl between 10 and 17 years old with multiple sclerosis.

Here the CDR3 DNA reads TGTGCCAGCAGCCAACGGCAGGGTACCTACGAGCAGTACTTC. Its protein is CASSQRQGTYEQYF. The rearrangement links TRBV14 to TRBJ2-7; a possible D gene is TRBD1 (5 bases). This CDR3 is built from 14 residues. V lost 2 bases and J lost 2, with 10 bases in between. CDR1 and CDR2 from the germline V gene are SGHDN and FVKESK. Based on the CDR3 plus reference TRBV14 and TRBJ2-7, the full variable domain is EAGVTQFPSHSVIEKGQTVTLRCDPISGHDNLYWYRRVMGKEIKFLLHFVKESKQDESGMPNNRFLAERTGGTYSTLKVQPAELEDSGVYFCASSQRQGTYEQYFGPGTRLTVT.